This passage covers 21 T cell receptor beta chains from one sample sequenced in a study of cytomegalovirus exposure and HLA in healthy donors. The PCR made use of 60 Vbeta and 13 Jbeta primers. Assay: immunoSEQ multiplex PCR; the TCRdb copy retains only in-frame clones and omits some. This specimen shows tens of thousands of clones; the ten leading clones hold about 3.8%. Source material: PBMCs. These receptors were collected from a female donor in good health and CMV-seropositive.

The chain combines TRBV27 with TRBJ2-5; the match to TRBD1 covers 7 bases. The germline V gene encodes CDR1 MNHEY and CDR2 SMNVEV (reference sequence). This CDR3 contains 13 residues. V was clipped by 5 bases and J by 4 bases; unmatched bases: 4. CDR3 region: CASSTRGRETQYF. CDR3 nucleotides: TGTGCCAGCAGTACCAGGGGGAGAGAGACCCAGTACTTC.

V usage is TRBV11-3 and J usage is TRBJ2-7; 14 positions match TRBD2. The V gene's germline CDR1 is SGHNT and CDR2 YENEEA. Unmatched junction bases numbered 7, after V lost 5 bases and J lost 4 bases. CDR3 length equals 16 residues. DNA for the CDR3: TGTGCCAGCAGCCCTGCCGGGACTAGCGGGAGATACGAGCAGTACTTC. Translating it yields CASSPAGTSGRYEQYF.

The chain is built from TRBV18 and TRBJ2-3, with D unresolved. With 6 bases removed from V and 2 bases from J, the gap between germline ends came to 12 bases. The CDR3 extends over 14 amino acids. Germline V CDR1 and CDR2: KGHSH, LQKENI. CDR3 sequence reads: CASSRDIYTDTQYF. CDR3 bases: TGTGCCAGCTCTAGAGACATCTACACAGATACGCAGTATTTT. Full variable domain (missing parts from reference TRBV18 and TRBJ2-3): NAGVMQNPRHLVRRRGQEARLRCSPMKGHSHVYWYRQLPEEGLKFMVYLQKENIIDESGMPKERFSAEFPKEGPSILRIQQVVRGDSAAYFCASSRDIYTDTQYFGPGTRLTVL.

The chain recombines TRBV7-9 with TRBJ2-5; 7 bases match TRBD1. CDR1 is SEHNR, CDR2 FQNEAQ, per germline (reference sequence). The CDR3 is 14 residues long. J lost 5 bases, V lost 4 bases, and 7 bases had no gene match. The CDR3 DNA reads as TGTGCCAGCAGCTATATAGGGGGCCGGGAGACCCAGTACTTC. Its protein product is CASSYIGGRETQYF.

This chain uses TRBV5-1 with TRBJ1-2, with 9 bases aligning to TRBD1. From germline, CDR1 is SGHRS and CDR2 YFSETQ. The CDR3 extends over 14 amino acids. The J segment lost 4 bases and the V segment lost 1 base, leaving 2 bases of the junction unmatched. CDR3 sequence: CASSLTGGPYGYTF. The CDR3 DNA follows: TGCGCCAGCAGCTTGACAGGGGGCCCCTATGGCTACACCTTC. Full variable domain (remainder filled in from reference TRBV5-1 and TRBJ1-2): KAGVTQTPRYLIKTRGQQVTLSCSPISGHRSVSWYQQTPGQGLQFLFEYFSETQRNKGNFPGRFSGRQFSNSRSEMNVSTLELGDSALYLCASSLTGGPYGYTFGSGTRLTVV.

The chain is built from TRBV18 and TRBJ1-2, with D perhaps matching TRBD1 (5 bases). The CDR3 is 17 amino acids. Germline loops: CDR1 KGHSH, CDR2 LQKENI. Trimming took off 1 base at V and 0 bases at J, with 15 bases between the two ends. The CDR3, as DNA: TGTGCCAGCTCACCACGGGAGGGGCGTTTAGCTAACTATGGCTACACCTTC. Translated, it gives CASSPREGRLANYGYTF.

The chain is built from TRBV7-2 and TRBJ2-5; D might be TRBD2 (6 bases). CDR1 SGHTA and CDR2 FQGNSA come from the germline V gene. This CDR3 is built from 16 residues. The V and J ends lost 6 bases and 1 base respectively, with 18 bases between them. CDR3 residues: CASSLRGVAAQETQYF. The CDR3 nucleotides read TGTGCCAGCAGTTTAAGGGGTGTAGCGGCCCAAGAGACCCAGTACTTC.

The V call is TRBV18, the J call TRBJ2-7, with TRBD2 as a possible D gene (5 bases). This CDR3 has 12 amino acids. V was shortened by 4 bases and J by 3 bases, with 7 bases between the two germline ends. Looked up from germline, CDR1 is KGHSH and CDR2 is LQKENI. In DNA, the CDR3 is TGTGCCAGCTCACAACTAGGCTACGAGCAGTACTTC. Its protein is CASSQLGYEQYF.

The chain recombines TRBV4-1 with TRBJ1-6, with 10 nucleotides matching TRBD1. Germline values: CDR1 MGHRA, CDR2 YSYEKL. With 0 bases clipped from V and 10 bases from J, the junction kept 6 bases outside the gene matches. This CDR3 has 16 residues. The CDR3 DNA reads TGCGCCAGCAGCCAAGATTCCGGGACAGGGGACTCACCCCTCCACTTT. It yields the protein CASSQDSGTGDSPLHF.

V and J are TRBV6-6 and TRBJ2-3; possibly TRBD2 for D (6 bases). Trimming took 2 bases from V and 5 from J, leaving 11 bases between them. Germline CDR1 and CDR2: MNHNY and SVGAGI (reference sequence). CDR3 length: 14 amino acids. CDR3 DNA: TGTGCCAGCAGTTACGCGGTGGGGGGAGATACGCAGTATTTT. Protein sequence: CASSYAVGGDTQYF.

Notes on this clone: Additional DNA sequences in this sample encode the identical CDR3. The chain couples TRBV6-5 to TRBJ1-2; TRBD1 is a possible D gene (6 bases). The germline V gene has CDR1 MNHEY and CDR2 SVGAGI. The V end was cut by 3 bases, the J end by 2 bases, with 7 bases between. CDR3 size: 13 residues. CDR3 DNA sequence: TGTGCCAGCAGTTATGACAGGAACTATGGCTACACCTTC. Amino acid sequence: CASSYDRNYGYTF.

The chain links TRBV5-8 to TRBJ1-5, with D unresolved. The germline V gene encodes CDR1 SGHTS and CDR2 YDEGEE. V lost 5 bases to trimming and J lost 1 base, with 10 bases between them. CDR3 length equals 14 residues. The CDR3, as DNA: TGTGCCAGCAGGAGAGGGATAAGCAATCAGCCCCAGCATTTT. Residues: CASRRGISNQPQHF.

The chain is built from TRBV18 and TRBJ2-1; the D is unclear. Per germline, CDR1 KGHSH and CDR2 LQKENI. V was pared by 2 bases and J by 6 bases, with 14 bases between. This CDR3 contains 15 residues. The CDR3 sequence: CASSPLDSFSNEQFF. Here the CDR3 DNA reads TGTGCCAGCTCACCATTAGACTCCTTCAGCAATGAGCAGTTCTTC.

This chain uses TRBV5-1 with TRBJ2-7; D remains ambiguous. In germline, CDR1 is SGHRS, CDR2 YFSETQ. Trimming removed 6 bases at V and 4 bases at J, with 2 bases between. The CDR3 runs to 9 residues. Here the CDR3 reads CASTYEQYF. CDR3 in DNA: TGCGCCAGCACTTACGAGCAGTACTTC.

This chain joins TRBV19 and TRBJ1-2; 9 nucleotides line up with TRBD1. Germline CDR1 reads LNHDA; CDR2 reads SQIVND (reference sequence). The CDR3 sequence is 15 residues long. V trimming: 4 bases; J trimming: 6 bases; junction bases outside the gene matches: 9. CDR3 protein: CASSTDGTGWNGYTF. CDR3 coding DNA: TGTGCCAGTAGTACCGACGGGACAGGGTGGAATGGCTACACCTTC.

The CDR3 protein is CASRQGPDTQYF. CDR3 sequence (DNA): TGCGCCAGCAGACAGGGGCCAGATACGCAGTATTTT. The chain uses TRBV5-1 and TRBJ2-3; TRBD1 agrees at 7 bases. Germline V gives CDR1 SGHRS, CDR2 YFSETQ. Trimming removed 5 bases from V and 4 bases from J; junction bases left unmatched: 1. The CDR3 consists of 12 residues.

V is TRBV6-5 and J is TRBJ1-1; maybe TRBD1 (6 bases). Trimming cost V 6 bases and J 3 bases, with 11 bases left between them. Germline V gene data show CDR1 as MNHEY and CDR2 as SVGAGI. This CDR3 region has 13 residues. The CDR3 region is CASRQGGYTEAFF. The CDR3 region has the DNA TGTGCCAGCAGACAGGGCGGGTACACTGAAGCTTTCTTT.

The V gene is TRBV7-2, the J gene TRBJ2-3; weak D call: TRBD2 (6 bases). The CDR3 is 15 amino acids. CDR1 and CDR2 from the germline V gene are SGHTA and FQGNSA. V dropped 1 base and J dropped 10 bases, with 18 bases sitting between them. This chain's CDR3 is CASSLGAGRAASQYF. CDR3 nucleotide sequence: TGTGCCAGCAGCTTAGGGGCGGGGCGCGCAGCATCGCAGTATTTT. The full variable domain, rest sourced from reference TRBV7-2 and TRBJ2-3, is GAGVSQSPSNKVTEKGKDVELRCDPISGHTALYWYRQSLGQGLEFLIYFQGNSAPDKSGLPSDRFSAERTGGSVSTLTIQRTQQEDSAVYLCASSLGAGRAASQYFGPGTRLTVL.

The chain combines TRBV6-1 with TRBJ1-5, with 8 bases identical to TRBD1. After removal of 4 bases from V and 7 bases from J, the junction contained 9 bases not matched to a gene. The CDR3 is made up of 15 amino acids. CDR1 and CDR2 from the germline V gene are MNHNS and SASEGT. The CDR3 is CASSARTGRNQPQHF. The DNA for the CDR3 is TGTGCCAGCAGTGCGAGGACAGGGAGAAACCAGCCCCAGCATTTT.

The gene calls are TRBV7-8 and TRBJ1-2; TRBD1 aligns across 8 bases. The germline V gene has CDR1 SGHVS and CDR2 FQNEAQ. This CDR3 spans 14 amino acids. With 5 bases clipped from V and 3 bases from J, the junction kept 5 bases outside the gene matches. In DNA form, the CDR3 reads TGTGCCAGCAGCCGACAGGGGAAAGACTATGGCTACACCTTC. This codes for CASSRQGKDYGYTF.

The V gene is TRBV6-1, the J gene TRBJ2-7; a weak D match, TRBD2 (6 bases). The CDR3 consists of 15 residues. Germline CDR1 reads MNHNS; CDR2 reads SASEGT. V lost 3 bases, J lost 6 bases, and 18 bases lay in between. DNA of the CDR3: TGTGCCAGCAGTGAGGGAGCCGGGAGAGTTCGCGAGCAGTACTTC. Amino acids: CASSEGAGRVREQYF.